This T cell receptor (beta chain) was found in a study of cytomegalovirus exposure and HLA in healthy donors. Across the study: Across around 400 genotyped donors, around 82% landed in the Caucasian-associated ancestry cluster.

The CDR3 extends over 13 amino acids. V lost 6 bases and J lost 4, with 15 bases in between. The germline V gene encodes CDR1 SQVTM and CDR2 ANQGSEA. The PCR made use of 60 Vbeta and 13 Jbeta primers. The table came from immunoSEQ multiplex PCR; TCRdb's copy has only in-frame clones and leaves some out. Its clone listing holds about 60,000 clones. Study-wide findings and caveats: Only CMV serostatus was available as immune exposure information. Exclusion applied to some V segments, including TRBV6-2 and TRBV6-3, as they were indistinguishable.

Of note for this clone: The antigen is not known.

The V call is TRBV29-1, the J call TRBJ1-2; TRBD1 might be the D (5 bases). Material: PBMCs. This clonotype was obtained from a boy aged 5-17 years in good health and CMV-seronegative. CDR3 sequence reads: CSVAGLGGYGYTF. The CDR3 DNA reads as TGCAGCGTAGCCGGGCTCGGGGGCTATGGCTACACCTTC.